This TCR beta chain comes out of a study of T cell responses to AZD1222 COVID-19 vaccine. The CDR3 loop spans 14 amino acids. CDR1 is LGHDT, CDR2 YNNKEL, per germline (reference sequence). V lost 5 bases and J lost 7, with 12 bases in between. Assay: immunoSEQ multiplex PCR; the TCRdb copy retains only in-frame clones and omits some. The table records approximately 77,000 clones, roughly 90% of them present only once. This TCR was sampled from an adult who received the AZD1222 COVID-19 vaccine. V usage is TRBV3-1 (or the pseudogene TRBV3-2) and J usage is TRBJ1-6; D may be TRBD1 (6 bases). The sample in question was peripheral blood, obtained 28 days after the second AZD1222 dose. This CDR3 is CASSWTDRNSPLHF. Written as DNA, the CDR3 is TGTGCCAGCAGCTGGACAGACAGAAATTCACCCCTCCACTTT.